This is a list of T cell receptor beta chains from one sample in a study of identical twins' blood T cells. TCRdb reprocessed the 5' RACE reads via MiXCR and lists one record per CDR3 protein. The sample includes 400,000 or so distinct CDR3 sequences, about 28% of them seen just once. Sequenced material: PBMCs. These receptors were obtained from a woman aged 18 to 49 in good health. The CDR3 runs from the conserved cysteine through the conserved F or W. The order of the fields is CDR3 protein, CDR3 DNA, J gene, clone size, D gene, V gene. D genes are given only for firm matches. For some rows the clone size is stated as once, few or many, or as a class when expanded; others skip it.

CASSHLGGRTEAFF	TGTGCCAGCAGCCACCTAGGGGGTCGAACTGAAGCTTTCTTT	TRBJ1-1	-	-	TRBV3-1
CASSIEGQTATNEKLFF	TGTGCCAGTAGTATAGAGGGGCAGACTGCAACTAATGAAAAACTGTTTTTT	TRBJ1-4	-	-	TRBV19
CASSVQGTYLNTGELFF	TGTGCCAGCAGCGTCCAAGGGACATACCTGAACACCGGGGAGCTGTTTTTT	TRBJ2-2	few	-	TRBV9
CSGTQETQYF	TGCAGCGGGACTCAAGAGACCCAGTACTTC	TRBJ2-5	-	-	TRBV29-1
CASSQSGNQPQHF	TGTGCCAGCAGCCAATCGGGCAATCAGCCCCAGCATTTT	TRBJ1-5	few	-	TRBV14
CSARGRANTEAFF	TGCAGCGCGCGCGGCAGGGCGAACACTGAAGCTTTCTTT	TRBJ1-1	few	-	TRBV29-1
CAISEWASGGAYNEQFF	TGTGCCATCAGTGAATGGGCTAGCGGGGGGGCCTACAATGAGCAGTTCTTC	TRBJ2-1	-	TRBD2	TRBV10-3
CASSQDSPWNSNQPQHF	TGTGCCAGCAGCCAGGACAGCCCGTGGAATAGCAATCAGCCCCAGCATTTT	TRBJ1-5	few	-	TRBV3-1
CSASNIPGLAGGSLNEQLF	TGCAGTGCTAGCAATATCCCGGGACTAGCGGGAGGATCACTCAATGAGCAGTTATTC	TRBJ2-1	-	TRBD2	TRBV20-1
CASMRQSNYGYTF	TGTGCCAGCATGCGACAGAGTAACTATGGCTACACCTTC	TRBJ1-2	few	-	TRBV6-1
CASGWDRDRGRNTEAFF	TGTGCTAGCGGCTGGGATCGGGACAGGGGACGGAACACTGAAGCTTTCTTT	TRBJ1-1	-	TRBD1	TRBV7-9
CASSSEGYGYTF	TGTGCCAGCAGCTCTGAGGGCTATGGCTACACCTTC	TRBJ1-2	few	-	TRBV7-9
CSASFGRAHEQYF	TGCAGTGCTAGTTTTGGGAGGGCCCACGAGCAGTACTTC	TRBJ2-7	-	TRBD2	TRBV20-1
CASSFSIGTQQRMNTEAFF	TGTGCCAGCAGCTTTTCGATAGGGACCCAACAGAGGATGAACACTGAAGCTTTCTTT	TRBJ1-1	few	-	TRBV7-9
CASSALGTGSEKLFF	TGTGCCAGCAGCGCCCTAGGGACAGGGAGTGAAAAACTGTTTTTT	TRBJ1-4	few	TRBD1	TRBV9
CASSLSSGRSETQYF	TGTGCCAGCAGTTTGTCTAGCGGGAGATCGGAGACCCAGTACTTC	TRBJ2-5	-	TRBD2	TRBV27
CSARWGNTIYF	TGCAGTGCTAGGTGGGGTAACACCATATATTTT	TRBJ1-3	many	-	TRBV20-1
CASSLGLLGTDTQYF	TGCGCCAGCAGCTTGGGGCTTCTAGGAACAGATACGCAGTATTTT	TRBJ2-3	-	-	TRBV5-1
CASSSWDRANTEAFF	TGTGCCAGCAGCTCTTGGGACAGGGCGAACACTGAAGCTTTCTTT	TRBJ1-1	many	TRBD1	TRBV7-9
CASSFGSGQNTGELFF	TGTGCCAGCAGCTTTGGCTCTGGACAGAACACCGGGGAGCTGTTTTTT	TRBJ2-2	-	-	TRBV7-9
CASSIIGTQYGYTF	TGTGCCAGTAGTATTATCGGGACACAGTATGGCTACACCTTC	TRBJ1-2	few	-	TRBV19
CAIWGTGLANEQFF	TGTGCCATCTGGGGAACAGGGTTAGCGAATGAGCAGTTCTTC	TRBJ2-1	-	-	TRBV2
CSAAGPGQGATNEKLFF	TGCAGTGCTGCCGGGCCGGGACAGGGTGCAACTAATGAAAAACTGTTTTTT	TRBJ1-4	-	TRBD1	TRBV20-1
CARRASASYEQYF	TGTGCCAGGCGGGCTAGCGCATCCTACGAGCAGTACTTC	TRBJ2-7	-	-	TRBV2
CASSVGGPLNTEAFF	TGTGCCAGCAGCGTGGGGGGACCGCTGAACACTGAAGCTTTCTTT	TRBJ1-1	few	-	TRBV9
CASRRTLQETQYF	TGTGCCAGCAGACGGACACTTCAAGAGACCCAGTACTTC	TRBJ2-5	-	-	TRBV6-6
CASSHTYGYTF	TGTGCCAGCAGCCATACATATGGCTACACCTTC	TRBJ1-2	-	-	TRBV7-9
CASSPKDSVYNEQFF	TGTGCCAGCAGCCCAAAGGACAGCGTTTACAATGAGCAGTTCTTC	TRBJ2-1	few	-	TRBV11-2
CASSSRRDLYLDEQFF	TGTGCCAGCAGCTCCCGCCGGGACCTCTATCTCGATGAGCAGTTCTTC	TRBJ2-1	few	-	TRBV11-3
CASTGPNQPQHF	TGTGCCAGCACCGGGCCTAATCAGCCCCAGCATTTT	TRBJ1-5	many	-	TRBV2
CAGSRGQGATSYGYTF	TGTGCCGGCAGTCGGGGACAGGGGGCTACCAGCTATGGCTACACCTTC	TRBJ1-2	-	TRBD1	TRBV6-6
CASTTGSGSNQPQHF	TGTGCCAGCACTACAGGGTCTGGTAGCAATCAGCCCCAGCATTTT	TRBJ1-5	many	-	TRBV6-2/TRBV6-3
CASSVGTAANYGYTF	TGTGCCAGCAGCGTAGGCACAGCTGCTAACTATGGCTACACCTTC	TRBJ1-2	few	-	TRBV9
CSVEGGISTDTQYF	TGCAGCGTTGAGGGCGGAATCAGCACAGATACGCAGTATTTT	TRBJ2-3	-	-	TRBV29-1
CASSSISGTTIPYTEQFF	TGTGCCAGCAGCTCGATCTCCGGGACTACCATACCCTACACTGAGCAGTTCTTC	TRBJ2-1	-	TRBD2	TRBV13
CASSPQSVKDGNTIYF	TGTGCCAGCTCACCCCAGAGCGTGAAAGATGGAAACACCATATATTTT	TRBJ1-3	-	-	TRBV18
CASKMRNSYNEQFF	TGTGCCAGCAAAATGAGAAACTCCTACAATGAGCAGTTCTTC	TRBJ2-1	few	-	TRBV28
CASSCSQWVYTF	TGTGCCAGCAGTTGCTCCCAATGGGTCTACACCTTC	TRBJ1-2	-	-	TRBV6-2/TRBV6-3
CASSQTGGSNSPLHF	TGTGCCAGCTCACAAACAGGGGGGTCTAATTCACCCCTCCACTTT	TRBJ1-6	many	TRBD1	TRBV18
CASSLATGLVTYNEQFF	TGTGCCAGCAGTTTGGCGACCGGACTAGTTACGTACAATGAGCAGTTCTTC	TRBJ2-1	-	TRBD2	TRBV12-3/TRBV12-4
CATSIAMETQYF	TGTGCCACCAGTATAGCTATGGAGACCCAGTACTTC	TRBJ2-5	few	-	TRBV15
CSARDLRGSSYNEQFF	TGCAGTGCTAGAGACCTTCGGGGAAGCTCCTACAATGAGCAGTTCTTC	TRBJ2-1	-	-	TRBV20-1
CGARLLAGGYEQYF	TGCGGTGCTAGACTACTAGCGGGAGGGTACGAGCAGTACTTC	TRBJ2-7	-	TRBD2	TRBV20-1
CSARDQSSGRTDTQYF	TGCAGTGCTAGAGATCAGTCCTCTGGTAGAACAGATACGCAGTATTTT	TRBJ2-3	-	-	TRBV20-1
CSVTGTSGTDTQYF	TGCAGCGTTACCGGGACTAGCGGAACAGATACGCAGTATTTT	TRBJ2-3	few	TRBD2	TRBV29-1
CAWSFGGGTEAFF	TGTGCCTGGAGTTTCGGGGGAGGAACTGAAGCTTTCTTT	TRBJ1-1	few	-	TRBV30
CSARVQGAGNTIYF	TGCAGTGCTAGAGTACAGGGGGCAGGAAACACCATATATTTT	TRBJ1-3	many	TRBD1	TRBV20-1
CASSLGSGGHEQFF	TGTGCCAGCAGCTTAGGTAGCGGGGGCCATGAGCAGTTCTTC	TRBJ2-1	-	TRBD2	TRBV11-2
CASSQSRLDEQFF	TGCGCCAGCAGCCAATCGAGACTTGATGAGCAGTTCTTC	TRBJ2-1	-	-	TRBV4-3
CASSLGGGVEAFF	TGTGCCAGCAGCTTAGGGGGTGGGGTTGAAGCTTTCTTT	TRBJ1-1	-	-	TRBV7-9
CSASMGNTEAFF	TGCAGTGCTAGCATGGGCAACACTGAAGCTTTCTTT	TRBJ1-1	few	-	TRBV20-1
CSVRQAYYEQYF	TGCAGCGTCCGACAGGCCTACTACGAGCAGTACTTC	TRBJ2-7	many	-	TRBV29-1
CASSYLTGHTEAFF	TGTGCCAGCAGTTATCTCACAGGGCACACTGAAGCTTTCTTT	TRBJ1-1	-	-	TRBV6-2/TRBV6-3
CAWGFTVEASF	TGTGCCTGGGGCTTCACAGTAGAAGCTTCCTTT	TRBJ1-1	-	-	TRBV30
CASSPWTSGGNYNEQFF	TGTGCCAGCAGTCCCTGGACTAGCGGGGGAAACTACAATGAGCAGTTCTTC	TRBJ2-1	-	TRBD2	TRBV6-2/TRBV6-3
CSASRAQGSSYTF	TGCAGTGCCTCAAGGGCACAGGGGAGTAGCTACACCTTC	TRBJ1-2	-	TRBD1	TRBV20-1
CASSYLGGSAFF	TGTGCCAGCAGTTATCTGGGCGGGTCGGCTTTCTTT	TRBJ1-1	-	-	TRBV12-3/TRBV12-4
CSAGNLAGPQETQYF	TGCAGTGCTGGCAACCTAGCGGGACCTCAAGAGACCCAGTACTTC	TRBJ2-5	few	TRBD2	TRBV20-1
CSAQSPFSGIYEQFF	TGCAGTGCTCAAAGTCCATTTAGCGGCATCTATGAGCAGTTCTTC	TRBJ2-1	few	-	TRBV20-1
CSVGGLNYGYTF	TGCAGCGTTGGAGGACTTAACTATGGCTACACCTTC	TRBJ1-2	-	-	TRBV29-1